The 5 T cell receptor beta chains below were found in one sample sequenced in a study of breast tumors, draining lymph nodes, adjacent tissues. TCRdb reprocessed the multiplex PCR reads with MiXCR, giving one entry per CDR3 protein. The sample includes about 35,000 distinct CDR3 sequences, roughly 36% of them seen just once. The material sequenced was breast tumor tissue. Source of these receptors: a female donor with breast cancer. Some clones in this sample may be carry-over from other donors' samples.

The CDR3 spells CASSSARGQGYEKLFF. The CDR3 DNA is TGTGCCAGCAGTTCTGCTAGGGGTCAAGGATATGAAAAACTGTTTTTT. The V and J genes are TRBV6-2 or TRBV6-3 and TRBJ1-4; D is possibly TRBD1 (5 bases). V was pared by 4 bases and J by 6 bases, with 18 bases between. The CDR3 extends over 16 amino acids. The germline gives CDR1 MNHEY, CDR2 SVGEGT.

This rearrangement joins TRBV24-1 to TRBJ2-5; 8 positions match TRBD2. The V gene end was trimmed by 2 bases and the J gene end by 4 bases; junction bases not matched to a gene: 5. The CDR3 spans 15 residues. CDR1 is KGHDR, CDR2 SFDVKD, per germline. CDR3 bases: TGTGCCACCAGTGATTCAGCGGGGGCAGGAGAGACCCAGTACTTC. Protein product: CATSDSAGAGETQYF.

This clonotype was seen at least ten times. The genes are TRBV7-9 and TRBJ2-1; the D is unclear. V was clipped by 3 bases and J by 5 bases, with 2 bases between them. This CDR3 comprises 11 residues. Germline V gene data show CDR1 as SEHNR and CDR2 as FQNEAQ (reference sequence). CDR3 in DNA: TGTGCCAGCAGCTTCAACAATGAGCAGTTCTTC. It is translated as CASSFNNEQFF.

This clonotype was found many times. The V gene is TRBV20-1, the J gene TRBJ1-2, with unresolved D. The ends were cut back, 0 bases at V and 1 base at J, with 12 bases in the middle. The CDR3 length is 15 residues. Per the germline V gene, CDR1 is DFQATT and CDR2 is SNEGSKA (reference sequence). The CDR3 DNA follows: TGCAGTGCTAGAGATCCAGGCAGGAGTAACTATGGCTACACCTTC. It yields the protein CSARDPGRSNYGYTF.

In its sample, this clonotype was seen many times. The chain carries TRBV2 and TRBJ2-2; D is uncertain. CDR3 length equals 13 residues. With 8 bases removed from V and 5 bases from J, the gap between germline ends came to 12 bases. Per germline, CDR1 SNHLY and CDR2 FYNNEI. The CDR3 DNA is TGTGCCAGCTCCCGGAGCTCTACCGGGGAGCTGTTTTTT. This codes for CASSRSSTGELFF.